This is a list of T cell receptor beta chains from one sample in a study of cytomegalovirus exposure and HLA in healthy donors. This table comes from immunoSEQ multiplex PCR, and its TCRdb copy is limited to in-frame clones, with some not included. The table shows about 120,000 clones, with approximately 94% occurring only once. The specimen sequenced was PBMCs. These receptors were taken from a man aged 18-30 years in good health and CMV-seronegative. Each CDR3 is given with its conserved first and last residue. A D gene is named only where the DNA matches it firmly. Only some rows state a clone size, as once, few, many or a class for expanded clones.

j_call d_call clone_size v_call cdr3_aa cdr3_nt
TRBJ1-1 TRBD1 - TRBV28 CASSLGQGAEAFF TGTGCCAGCAGTTTAGGACAGGGGGCTGAAGCTTTCTTT
TRBJ2-4 TRBD2 once TRBV6-5 CASSFNGRAGDIQYF TGTGCCAGCAGTTTCAACGGGAGGGCGGGAGACATTCAGTACTTC
TRBJ2-2 - - TRBV4-1 CASSQVAQGLGELFF TGCGCCAGCAGCCAAGTAGCTCAGGGGCTGGGGGAGCTGTTTTTT
TRBJ2-2 - - TRBV11-2 CASSPSRVAFDTGELFF TGTGCCAGCTCTCCTTCCCGGGTTGCTTTTGACACCGGGGAGCTGTTTTTT
TRBJ2-7 TRBD1 - TRBV19 CASSIWQGEAYEQYF TGTGCCAGTAGTATTTGGCAGGGGGAAGCCTACGAGCAGTACTTC
TRBJ2-1 - - TRBV28 CASSAMPLSYNEQFF TGTGCCAGCAGTGCTATGCCGTTGTCCTACAATGAGCAGTTCTTC
TRBJ1-4 TRBD1 - TRBV29-1 CSVGQGPHEKLFF TGCAGCGTGGGACAGGGGCCGCATGAAAAACTGTTTTTT
TRBJ1-1 - - TRBV27 CASSLGAGQSLNTEAFF TGTGCCAGCAGTTTGGGAGCGGGGCAGTCGTTGAACACTGAAGCTTTCTTT
TRBJ2-7 - - TRBV27 CASATRQAHDFYEQYF TGTGCCAGCGCAACTCGCCAAGCCCATGACTTCTACGAGCAGTACTTC
TRBJ1-1 - - TRBV6-5 CASSYDSLNTEAFF TGTGCCAGCAGTTACGACAGTTTGAACACTGAAGCTTTCTTT
TRBJ1-1 - once TRBV29-1 CSVRVNTEAFF TGCAGCGTTCGGGTCAACACTGAAGCTTTCTTT
TRBJ1-2 - - TRBV7-2 CASSLGLGANGYGYTF TGTGCCAGCAGCTTAGGGCTTGGGGCCAACGGGTATGGCTACACCTTC
TRBJ2-7 TRBD2 - TRBV9 CASSVATGGLEQYF TGTGCCAGCAGCGTAGCTACGGGAGGGTTGGAGCAGTACTTC
TRBJ2-7 TRBD2 - TRBV7-6 CASSELAGPSYEQYF TGTGCCAGCAGCGAACTAGCGGGACCCTCCTACGAGCAGTACTTC
TRBJ1-5 TRBD1 - TRBV5-5 CASSLARQGDEPQHF TGTGCCAGCAGCTTGGCGCGCCAGGGGGACGAGCCCCAGCATTTT
TRBJ2-3 TRBD2 - TRBV5-4 CASSLRLAGSTDTQYF TGTGCCAGCAGCCTTCGACTAGCGGGATCCACAGATACGCAGTATTTT
TRBJ2-7 - - TRBV7-9 CASSVGTALSYEQYF TGTGCCAGCAGCGTCGGGACTGCCCTCTCCTACGAGCAGTACTTC
TRBJ2-1 - - TRBV5-5 CASTVRTGQSYNEQFF TGTGCCAGCACCGTCAGAACGGGACAATCCTACAATGAGCAGTTCTTC
TRBJ1-5 - - TRBV6-4 CAKQRLNQPQHF TGTGCGAAACAGCGGCTAAATCAGCCCCAGCATTTT
TRBJ2-7 TRBD2 - TRBV28 CASSMGGAYEQYF TGTGCCAGCAGCATGGGGGGGGCCTACGAGCAGTACTTC
TRBJ2-7 TRBD2 once TRBV4-3 CASSQDAGLAGGGEQYF TGCGCCAGCAGCCAAGACGCTGGCCTAGCGGGTGGCGGCGAGCAGTACTTC
TRBJ2-1 TRBD2 - TRBV5-1 CASSPIAGGANNEQFF TGCGCCAGCAGCCCAATAGCGGGAGGGGCGAACAATGAGCAGTTCTTC
TRBJ2-5 TRBD1 - TRBV11-2 CASRQLRTGIRQETQYF TGTGCCAGCAGACAATTGAGGACAGGGATCCGCCAAGAGACCCAGTACTTC